These 17 T cell receptor beta chains share one sample of origin, sequenced in a study of technical replicates of blood from a handful of donors. Produced via immunoSEQ multiplex PCR; TCRdb's table is partial and in-frame only. The data hold roughly 80,000 clones, with 93% observed a single time. The sequenced sample was T cells isolated from PBMCs. The receptors here all came from a human donor in good health.

This chain uses TRBV5-6 with TRBJ1-2; perhaps TRBD1 as D (6 bases). Germline CDR1 SGHDT, CDR2 YYEEEE. V was clipped by 7 bases and J by 8 bases, with 15 bases between them. The CDR3 contains 12 residues. The CDR3 DNA reads as TGTGCCAGCCTCAGGGGCGTGGAAGGCTACACCTTC. This encodes CASLRGVEGYTF. Full variable domain (missing parts from reference TRBV5-6 and TRBJ1-2): DAGVTQSPTHLIKTRGQQVTLRCSPKSGHDTVSWYQQALGQGPQFIFQYYEEEERQRGNFPDRFSGHQFPNYSSELNVNALLLGDSALYLCASLRGVEGYTFGSGTRLTVV.

The chain joins TRBV6-1 to TRBJ2-1, with 9 nucleotides matching TRBD1. CDR1 and CDR2 from the germline V gene are MNHNS and SASEGT. The V and J ends lost 0 bases and 4 bases, in that order; junction bases with no gene match: 4. The CDR3 has 16 amino acids. The CDR3 here is CASSEAWGTGYNEQFF. CDR3 nucleotide sequence: TGTGCCAGCAGTGAAGCGTGGGGGACAGGGTACAATGAGCAGTTCTTC.

V and J are TRBV25-1 and TRBJ1-4; D gene unclear. With 5 bases removed from V and 0 bases from J, the gap between germline ends came to 7 bases. This CDR3 is 14 amino acids long. Germline V gene data show CDR1 as MGHDK and CDR2 as SYGVNS. The CDR3 loop reads CASSTGATNEKLFF. The CDR3 region has the DNA TGTGCCAGCAGTACGGGTGCAACTAATGAAAAACTGTTTTTT. Filled out from reference TRBV25-1 and TRBJ1-4, the complete variable domain reads EADIYQTPRYLVIGTGKKITLECSQTMGHDKMYWYQQDPGMELHLIHYSYGVNSTEKGDLSSESTVSRIRTEHFPLTLESARPSHTSQYLCASSTGATNEKLFFGSGTQLSVL.

In nucleotides, the CDR3 is TGTGCCTGGAGGGGACACGGAGGCCACAATGAGCAGTTCTTC. Residues: CAWRGHGGHNEQFF. The rearrangement uses TRBV30 and TRBJ2-1; D perhaps matches TRBD1 (6 bases). V shed 3 bases and J shed 5 bases, with 14 bases lying between them. Germline V gene data show CDR1 as GTSNPN and CDR2 as SVGIG (reference sequence). This CDR3 comprises 14 residues.

The chain employs TRBV29-1 and TRBJ2-2, with 7 bases identical to TRBD2. Germline values: CDR1 SQVTM, CDR2 ANQGSEA. Unmatched junction bases numbered 17, after V lost 0 bases and J lost 4 bases. The CDR3 length is 19 residues. The CDR3 loop reads CSVEDPPGGGRGSTGELFF. The CDR3 DNA sequence: TGCAGCGTTGAAGATCCCCCGGGAGGAGGGAGAGGTTCCACCGGGGAGCTGTTTTTT.

V is TRBV27 and J is TRBJ2-5; 7 nucleotides match TRBD1. The CDR3 has 13 amino acids. The germline CDR1 and CDR2 sequences are MNHEY and SMNVEV (reference sequence). V gave up 5 bases and J gave up 3 bases; unmatched junction bases: 3. This chain's CDR3 is CASSATGEETQYF. DNA of the CDR3: TGTGCCAGCAGTGCCACAGGGGAAGAGACCCAGTACTTC.

This sequence joins TRBV12-5 and TRBJ1-1, with 9 bases identical to TRBD1. Trimming took 3 bases from V and 4 from J; bases not matched to a gene: 6. Germline V gene data show CDR1 as LGHNT and CDR2 as FRNRAP. The CDR3 is 15 amino acids. CDR3 in amino acids: CASGFSGTGSTEAFF. The CDR3 bases are TGTGCTAGTGGTTTCTCCGGGACAGGGTCCACTGAAGCTTTCTTT.

The V call is TRBV11-1, the J call TRBJ2-5; 8 bases agree with TRBD2. The germline CDR1 and CDR2 sequences are SGHAT and FQDESV (reference sequence). The CDR3 runs 16 residues. The junction had 9 bases not matched to a gene; V was cut back by 1 base and J by 5 bases. The CDR3 sequence: CASSLDGTGGPETQYF. DNA for the CDR3: TGTGCCAGCAGCTTAGATGGTACGGGAGGGCCGGAGACCCAGTACTTC.

This clone came up once. The gene calls are TRBV7-8 and TRBJ2-3, with D possibly matching TRBD2 (6 bases). V lost 1 base and J 1 base, leaving 12 bases between the germline ends. Germline values: CDR1 SGHVS, CDR2 FQNEAQ. This CDR3 has 16 residues. The CDR3 DNA sequence: TGTGCCAGCAGCTTAGTTAGACTAGTTGGCACAGATACGCAGTATTTT. As protein: CASSLVRLVGTDTQYF.

This clone was seen only once. The chain has TRBV5-1 and TRBJ2-7, with 11 bases fitting TRBD2. The trim removed 4 bases at V and 0 bases at J, leaving 6 bases unmatched. The germline V gene encodes CDR1 SGHRS and CDR2 YFSETQ. This CDR3 spans 16 amino acids. Written as DNA, the CDR3 is TGCGCCAGCAGCCTACGGACTAGCGGGCACTCCTACGAGCAGTACTTC. Its protein product is CASSLRTSGHSYEQYF. The complete variable domain, with remaining parts taken from reference TRBV5-1 and TRBJ2-7, reads KAGVTQTPRYLIKTRGQQVTLSCSPISGHRSVSWYQQTPGQGLQFLFEYFSETQRNKGNFPGRFSGRQFSNSRSEMNVSTLELGDSALYLCASSLRTSGHSYEQYFGPGTRLTVT.

The table lists this clone with a count of one. CDR3 sequence reads: CASSSGQNTGELFF. In nucleotides, the CDR3 is TGTGCCAGCAGTTCGGGACAGAACACCGGGGAGCTGTTTTTT. This chain links TRBV28 with TRBJ2-2; TRBD1 is a possible D gene (6 bases). The V end was cut by 4 bases, the J end by 1 base, with 7 bases between. The CDR3 is made up of 14 amino acids. Germline CDR1 MDHEN, CDR2 SYDVKM.

The chain is built from TRBV27 and TRBJ1-2; no clear D gene. V lost 5 bases and J lost 9, with 19 bases in between. The CDR3 extends over 14 amino acids. From germline, CDR1 is MNHEY and CDR2 SMNVEV (reference sequence). The CDR3 reads CASSPWTGGMSYTF. The DNA for the CDR3 is TGTGCCAGCAGTCCTTGGACGGGAGGGATGAGCTACACCTTC.

J is TRBJ1-6 and V is TRBV19; TRBD1 agrees at 10 bases. This CDR3 is built from 17 residues. Looked up from germline, CDR1 is LNHDA and CDR2 is SQIVND (reference sequence). V was clipped by 5 bases and J by 5 bases; unmatched bases: 9. In DNA form, the CDR3 reads TGTGCCAGTAGTTCGGGACAGGGGTCCGGGGATAATTCACCCCTCCACTTT. Amino acids: CASSSGQGSGDNSPLHF.

J is TRBJ2-3 and V is TRBV28; a possible D gene is TRBD1 (6 bases). The CDR3 length is 16 residues. V gave up 0 bases and J gave up 2 bases, with 12 bases separating them. Per the germline V gene, CDR1 is MDHEN and CDR2 is SYDVKM. CDR3 residues: CASSLWGTQNTDTQYF. For the CDR3, the DNA is TGTGCCAGCAGTTTATGGGGGACACAAAACACAGATACGCAGTATTTT.

The CDR3 here is CASSPRQGQSAFF. The CDR3 bases are TGTGCCAGCAGCCCCAGACAGGGTCAGTCAGCTTTCTTT. The chain is built from TRBV5-4 and TRBJ1-1; TRBD1 matches at 7 bases. The junction had 10 bases not matched to a gene; V was cut back by 4 bases and J by 10 bases. CDR3 length equals 13 residues. Germline assignment: CDR1 SGHNT and CDR2 YYREEE (reference sequence).

The chain carries TRBV4-1 and TRBJ2-1, with 14 bases that match TRBD2. With V trimmed by 2 bases and J by 8 bases, 8 bases remained unmatched. This CDR3 is built from 17 residues. The germline CDR1 and CDR2 sequences are MGHRA and YSYEKL. CDR3 nucleotides: TGCGCCAGCAGCCAAACGACTAGCGGGGGGGCTGGGGATGAGCAGTTCTTC. It codes for CASSQTTSGGAGDEQFF.

The chain links TRBV25-1 to TRBJ2-7, with a weak D call TRBD1 (6 bases). Germline CDR1 MGHDK, CDR2 SYGVNS. This CDR3 region has 14 residues. The ends were cut back, 4 bases at V and 0 bases at J, with 10 bases in the middle. The DNA for the CDR3 is TGTGCCAGCAGTGCAACAGGGTCCTCCTACGAGCAGTACTTC. It translates to CASSATGSSYEQYF.